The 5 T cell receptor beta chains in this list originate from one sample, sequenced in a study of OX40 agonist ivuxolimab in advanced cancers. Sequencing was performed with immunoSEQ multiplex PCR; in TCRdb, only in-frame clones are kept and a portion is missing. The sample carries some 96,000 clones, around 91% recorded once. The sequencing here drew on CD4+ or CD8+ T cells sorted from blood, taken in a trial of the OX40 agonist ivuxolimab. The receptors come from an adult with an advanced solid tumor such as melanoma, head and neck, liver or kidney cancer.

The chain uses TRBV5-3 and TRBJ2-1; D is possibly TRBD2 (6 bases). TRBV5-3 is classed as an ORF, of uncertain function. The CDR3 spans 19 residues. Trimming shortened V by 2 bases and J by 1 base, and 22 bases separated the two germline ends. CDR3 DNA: TGTGCCAGAAGCTTCACGGGGACGGGGGTTGGAACTTCCTACAATGAGCAGTTCTTC. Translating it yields CARSFTGTGVGTSYNEQFF.

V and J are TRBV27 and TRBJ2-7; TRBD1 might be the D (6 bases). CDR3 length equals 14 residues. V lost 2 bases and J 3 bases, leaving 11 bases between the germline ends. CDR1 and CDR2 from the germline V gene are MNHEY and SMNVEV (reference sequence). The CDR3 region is CASSLLGQRYEQYF. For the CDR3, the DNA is TGTGCCAGCAGTTTACTCGGACAGCGCTACGAGCAGTACTTC.

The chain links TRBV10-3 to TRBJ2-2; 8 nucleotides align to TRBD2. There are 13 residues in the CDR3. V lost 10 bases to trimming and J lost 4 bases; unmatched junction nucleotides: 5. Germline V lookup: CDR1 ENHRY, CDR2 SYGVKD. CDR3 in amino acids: CANQRESTGELFF. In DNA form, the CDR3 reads TGTGCCAACCAGCGGGAGTCCACCGGGGAGCTGTTTTTT.

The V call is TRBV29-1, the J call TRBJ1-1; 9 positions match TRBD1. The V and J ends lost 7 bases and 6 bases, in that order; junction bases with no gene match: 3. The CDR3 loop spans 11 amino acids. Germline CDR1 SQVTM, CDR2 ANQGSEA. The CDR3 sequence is CSGGQGSEAFF. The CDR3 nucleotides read TGCAGCGGCGGACAGGGGTCTGAAGCTTTCTTT.

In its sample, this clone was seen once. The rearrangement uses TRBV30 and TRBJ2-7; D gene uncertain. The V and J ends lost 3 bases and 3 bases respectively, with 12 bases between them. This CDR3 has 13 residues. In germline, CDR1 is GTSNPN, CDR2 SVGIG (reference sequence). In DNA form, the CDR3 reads TGTGCCTGGAGCGCAACAGCAGACTACGAGCAGTACTTC. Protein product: CAWSATADYEQYF.